Shown below are 9 T cell receptor beta chains from a single sample sequenced in a study of T cell changes during pregnancy in multiple sclerosis. Generated by immunoSEQ multiplex PCR, the TCRdb table keeps only in-frame clones and is missing some. Of around 55,000 clones listed, 94% were seen once; the top ten hold less than 4.5%. This specimen was CD8+ T cells from peripheral blood mononuclear cells, taken in the third trimester of pregnancy. The receptors derive from a female donor with multiple sclerosis, enrolled in a pregnancy study.

The V and J genes are TRBV29-1 and TRBJ2-4; 9 nucleotides match TRBD1. V lost 7 bases and J lost 3; bases outside the gene matches: 7. Germline CDR1 reads SQVTM; CDR2 reads ANQGSEA. The CDR3 sequence is 14 residues long. Written as DNA, the CDR3 is TGCAGCGCCCTGACAGGGGGAGACAAAAACATTCAGTACTTC. It yields the protein CSALTGGDKNIQYF.

V gene TRBV27 combines with J gene TRBJ1-1; perhaps TRBD1 as D (5 bases). The CDR3 consists of 15 residues. Germline CDR1 is MNHEY and CDR2 is SMNVEV (reference sequence). Trimming left V 5 bases short and J 4 bases short, with 17 bases between. CDR3 region: CASSTAPSGGTEAFF. The CDR3 DNA is TGTGCCAGCAGTACCGCCCCCTCGGGGGGCACTGAAGCTTTCTTT.

The chain uses TRBV28 and TRBJ1-1; D unclear. The V and J ends lost 11 bases and 2 bases respectively, with 12 bases between them. The CDR3 is made up of 12 amino acids. CDR1 is MDHEN and CDR2 is SYDVKM in the germline V gene. The CDR3 DNA sequence: TGTGCCTCCAGAGGCCTTAACACTGAAGCTTTCTTT. Protein sequence: CASRGLNTEAFF.

The chain employs TRBV18 and TRBJ2-2; maybe TRBD1 (5 bases). The V gene lost 3 bases and the J gene lost 0 bases, with 26 bases spanning the gap. The CDR3 contains 21 residues. Germline V gives CDR1 KGHSH, CDR2 LQKENI. The CDR3 nucleotides are TGTGCCAGCTCACCGGGTGACCCCCTCGTTAGAACAGGCCCGAACACCGGGGAGCTGTTTTTT. Residues: CASSPGDPLVRTGPNTGELFF.

This chain joins TRBV30 and TRBJ2-7, with 11 bases that match TRBD2. The V gene end was trimmed by 3 bases and the J gene end by 3 bases; junction bases not matched to a gene: 4. Germline V gives CDR1 GTSNPN, CDR2 SVGIG (reference sequence). CDR3 length: 14 amino acids. The CDR3 region is CAWRGTSGVYEQYF. CDR3 DNA: TGTGCCTGGAGGGGGACTAGCGGCGTCTACGAGCAGTACTTC.

The CDR3 nucleotides read TGTGCCAGCAGCTCGGTGCGGGAGGTGAGGTACAATGAGCAGTTCTTC. Translating gives CASSSVREVRYNEQFF. The chain uses TRBV7-9 and TRBJ2-1; 8 bases fit TRBD2. The V and J ends lost 4 bases and 4 bases, in that order; junction bases with no gene match: 9. The CDR3 length is 16 residues. Germline values: CDR1 SEHNR, CDR2 FQNEAQ (reference sequence).

This clone was recorded once. The V call is TRBV10-2, the J call TRBJ1-4; 7 bases map to TRBD1. This CDR3 contains 13 residues. Germline lookup yields CDR1 WSHSY and CDR2 SAAADI. Trimming took 3 bases from V and 8 from J; bases not matched to a gene: 3. The CDR3 DNA reads TGCGCCAGCAGTGAAGGGACAGCGGAAAAACTGTTTTTT. Its protein is CASSEGTAEKLFF.

This chain joins TRBV4-1 and TRBJ1-1; TRBD1 might be the D (5 bases). The germline V and J ends were trimmed by 4 bases and 1 base, with 7 bases remaining between them. From germline, CDR1 is MGHRA and CDR2 YSYEKL. The length of the CDR3 is 13 residues. CDR3 nucleotide sequence: TGCGCCAGCAGCCGGGGCAAGAACACTGAAGCTTTCTTT. This sequence encodes CASSRGKNTEAFF.

The gene calls are TRBV9 and TRBJ2-3, with 10 bases fitting TRBD2. The length of the CDR3 is 16 residues. The V gene's germline CDR1 is SGDLS and CDR2 YYNGEE. With V trimmed by 4 bases and J by 3 bases, 8 bases remained unmatched. The CDR3 nucleotides read TGTGCCAGCAGCCCGGGGCTAGCGGGAGCGACAGATACGCAGTATTTT. This gives the protein CASSPGLAGATDTQYF.